A single sample is the source of the 24 T cell receptor beta chains below, sequenced in a study of beta chain features in type 1 diabetes. Every bit of the isolated RNA underwent reverse transcription, so sequencing read expressed TCRB transcripts. Using immunoSEQ multiplex PCR, the repertoire was profiled, and TCRdb retains in-frame clones only, with some absent. The sample includes 350,000 to 450,000 clones, about 14% of them seen just once. The sample was naive CD4+ T cells from blood. Receptors were obtained from a man aged 25 to 40 in good health.

V usage is TRBV30 and J usage is TRBJ2-7; 11 bases map to TRBD1. V shed 2 bases and J 6 bases; nucleotides not matched to a gene: 12. Germline CDR1 and CDR2: GTSNPN and SVGIG (reference sequence). This CDR3 has 16 amino acids. The DNA for the CDR3 is TGTGCCTGGAGTCCTCCTCTGGGGACAGGGGGACGCGAGCAGTACGTC. This codes for CAWSPPLGTGGREQYV.

This chain links TRBV27 with TRBJ2-6, with D maybe TRBD1 (5 bases). The CDR3 is 17 residues long. V lost 5 bases, J lost 4 bases, and 18 bases lay in between. Germline V gives CDR1 MNHEY, CDR2 SMNVEV (reference sequence). CDR3 nucleotide sequence: TGTGCCAGCAGTCCCCTCGCAGGGCTCAGGGGGGCCAACGTCCTGACTTTC. Encoded protein: CASSPLAGLRGANVLTF.

This clone showed up just a few times. The chain joins TRBV25-1 to TRBJ2-3; TRBD2 matches 10 bases. This CDR3 has 16 amino acids. In germline, CDR1 is MGHDK, CDR2 SYGVNS. V was clipped by 5 bases and J by 3 bases; unmatched bases: 8. The CDR3 bases are TGTGCCAGCAGTAGCGCTAGCGGGAGTGGTACAGATACGCAGTATTTT. This codes for CASSSASGSGTDTQYF.

The chain combines TRBV6-1 with TRBJ2-6; D is possibly TRBD1 (5 bases). The germline gives CDR1 MNHNS, CDR2 SASEGT. This CDR3 is 14 amino acids long. With 3 bases removed from V and 8 bases from J, the gap between germline ends came to 11 bases. CDR3 protein: CASSEDIGTNVLTF. DNA of the CDR3: TGTGCCAGCAGTGAGGACATAGGGACCAACGTCCTGACTTTC.

The table lists this clone with a few counts. This chain uses TRBV29-1 with TRBJ2-4; 7 nucleotides line up with TRBD2. V was clipped by 4 bases and J by 1 base; unmatched bases: 7. This CDR3 spans 15 amino acids. CDR1 is SQVTM, CDR2 ANQGSEA, per germline. The CDR3 protein is CSVAVAGAAKNIQYF. The CDR3 nucleotides read TGCAGCGTTGCTGTGGCGGGAGCGGCCAAAAACATTCAGTACTTC.

The sample holds a few counts of this clone. One end of the junction is discordant with germline, which a read error may explain. V usage is TRBV29-1 and J usage is TRBJ1-2; D possibly corresponds to TRBD1 (5 bases). The CDR3 runs 8 residues. CDR1 and CDR2 (germline): SQVTM, ANQGSEA. The CDR3, as DNA: TGCAGCGTTCCCACAGGTCTCTTC. Its translation is CSVPTGLF.

This clone has more than one count but fewer than ten. The gene calls are TRBV6-5 and TRBJ2-5; TRBD2 might be the D (5 bases). Germline V gives CDR1 MNHEY, CDR2 SVGAGI. This CDR3 is built from 15 residues. Trimming pared 6 bases from V and 3 bases from J, leaving 17 bases between. CDR3 amino acids: CASSRGIPGKETQYF. In DNA, the CDR3 is TGTGCCAGCAGCCGGGGTATCCCGGGAAAAGAGACCCAGTACTTC.

The J gene is TRBJ2-2, the V gene TRBV14; the D gene is possibly TRBD1 (6 bases). V dropped 6 bases and J dropped 9 bases, with 11 bases sitting between them. The germline V gene encodes CDR1 SGHDN and CDR2 FVKESK. CDR3 length: 12 amino acids. CDR3 amino acids: CASRKGVRELFF. The CDR3 nucleotides read TGTGCCAGCAGGAAGGGGGTCAGGGAGCTGTTTTTT.

The chain joins TRBV5-1 to TRBJ1-6, with D perhaps TRBD1 (5 bases). The CDR3 has 15 residues. Per the germline V gene, CDR1 is SGHRS and CDR2 is YFSETQ. Trimming took 0 bases from V and 8 from J, leaving 12 bases between them. This chain's CDR3 is CASSLEPGNYSPLHF. In DNA, the CDR3 is TGCGCCAGCAGCTTGGAACCAGGGAATTATTCACCCCTCCACTTT. Full variable domain (outside the CDR3, taken from reference TRBV5-1 and TRBJ1-6): KAGVTQTPRYLIKTRGQQVTLSCSPISGHRSVSWYQQTPGQGLQFLFEYFSETQRNKGNFPGRFSGRQFSNSRSEMNVSTLELGDSALYLCASSLEPGNYSPLHFGNGTRLTVT.

CDR3 residues: CASIWSIAGVETQYF. In nucleotides, the CDR3 is TGTGCCAGCATCTGGAGTATAGCGGGGGTAGAGACCCAGTACTTC. The V call is TRBV5-6, the J call TRBJ2-5; 9 bases are shared with TRBD2. This CDR3 comprises 15 residues. The V segment lost 6 bases and the J segment 4 bases; nucleotides outside the gene matches: 10. Germline values: CDR1 SGHDT, CDR2 YYEEEE.

This clone was found a few times. CDR3 sequence reads: CASSLAGGGNTQYF. In DNA form, the CDR3 reads TGTGCCAGCAGCTTAGCGGGAGGAGGAAATACGCAGTATTTT. This chain joins TRBV7-9 and TRBJ2-3; a possible D gene is TRBD2 (6 bases). Germline V CDR1 and CDR2: SEHNR, FQNEAQ (reference sequence). The CDR3 extends over 14 amino acids. Trimming left V 0 bases short and J 7 bases short, with 11 bases between.

The chain combines TRBV11-3 with TRBJ2-1; 7 bases match TRBD2. After removal of 5 bases from V and 3 bases from J, the junction contained 4 bases not matched to a gene. The CDR3 is 14 amino acids. Per the germline V gene, CDR1 is SGHNT and CDR2 is YENEEA. The CDR3 here is CASSPGTNYNEQFF. The CDR3 DNA reads TGTGCCAGCAGCCCCGGGACTAACTACAATGAGCAGTTCTTC. Together with reference TRBV11-3 and TRBJ2-1, the CDR3 gives the full variable domain: EAGVVQSPRYKIIEKKQPVAFWCNPISGHNTLYWYLQNLGQGPELLIRYENEEAVDDSQLPKDRFSAERLKGVDSTLKIQPAELGDSAVYLCASSPGTNYNEQFFGPGTRLTVL.

This clone was seen a few times. This rearrangement joins TRBV29-1 to TRBJ2-1; maybe TRBD2 (5 bases). With 6 bases removed from V and 4 bases from J, the gap between germline ends came to 16 bases. The CDR3 has 14 residues. CDR1 is SQVTM, CDR2 ANQGSEA, per germline. CDR3 sequence reads: CSVAPRERYNEQFF. DNA of the CDR3: TGCAGCGTAGCTCCGAGGGAACGGTACAATGAGCAGTTCTTC.

Only a few counts were recorded for this clone. The rearrangement joins TRBV5-6 to TRBJ2-3; D remains ambiguous. The CDR3 length is 14 residues. V lost 6 bases to trimming and J lost 6 bases, with 17 bases between them. The germline V gene has CDR1 SGHDT and CDR2 YYEEEE. The CDR3 region has the DNA TGTGCCAGCAACGTTCTCCAGGTTCTGGATACGCAGTATTTT. Its protein is CASNVLQVLDTQYF.

As for this clone: One end of the junction varies from germline; a read error may be responsible. This chain uses TRBV7-2 with TRBJ2-7; no firm D call. CDR1 and CDR2 (germline): SGHTA, FQGNSA. This CDR3 spans 14 amino acids. CDR3 amino acids: CASSSPGSSHEQYF. The CDR3 bases are TGTGCCAGCAGCAGCCCCGGGTCCTCCCACGAGCAGTACTTC.

This clone has just a few counts. CDR3 DNA: TGTGCCAGCAGTGGACAGCTTGGGGATACGCAGTATTTT. This encodes CASSGQLGDTQYF. The chain employs TRBV2 and TRBJ2-3; D is possibly TRBD1 (5 bases). Germline V CDR1 and CDR2: SNHLY, FYNNEI. CDR3 length: 13 amino acids. V shed 4 bases and J shed 6 bases, with 11 bases lying between them.

This clone came up a few times. This chain connects TRBV7-2 to TRBJ2-3; perhaps TRBD2 as D (6 bases). The CDR3 is made up of 14 amino acids. Germline CDR1 reads SGHTA; CDR2 reads FQGNSA. The V and J ends lost 6 bases and 3 bases respectively, with 13 bases between them. CDR3 nucleotide sequence: TGTGCCAGCAGGAACGGTGGGGGGACAGATACGCAGTATTTT. It is translated as CASRNGGGTDTQYF.

This clone occurred a few times. The V gene is TRBV29-1, the J gene TRBJ2-1, with D possibly TRBD2 on 6 matching bases. The CDR3 sequence is 11 residues long. Trimming stripped 1 base from V and 9 bases from J, with 7 bases between. Germline lookup yields CDR1 SQVTM and CDR2 ANQGSEA. The CDR3 protein is CSVEASVEQFF. The CDR3 DNA follows: TGCAGCGTTGAAGCTAGCGTTGAGCAGTTCTTC.

This clone turned up a few times. This chain connects TRBV21-1 to TRBJ2-7. TRBV21-1 is marked as a pseudogene. The CDR3 contains 13 residues. The chain's CDR3 is CASIGSSFYEQYV. CDR3 in DNA: TGTGCCAGCATAGGCAGTAGTTTTTACGAGCAGTACGTC.

V usage is TRBV7-9 and J usage is TRBJ1-5, with D unresolved. Trimming cost V 1 base and J 3 bases, with 10 bases left between them. The CDR3 is made up of 15 amino acids. Germline V gives CDR1 SEHNR, CDR2 FQNEAQ (reference sequence). CDR3 protein: CASSLGQTINQPQHF. CDR3 DNA sequence: TGTGCCAGCAGCTTAGGTCAAACCATCAATCAGCCCCAGCATTTT.

This clone was observed a few times. CDR3 amino acids: CASSQAAPASGANVLTF. The CDR3 DNA reads TGCGCCAGCAGCCAAGCCGCTCCTGCCTCTGGGGCCAACGTCCTGACTTTC. J is TRBJ2-6 and V is TRBV4-3; D gene uncertain. Trimming removed 1 base from V and 0 bases from J, with 10 bases in between. The CDR3 loop spans 17 amino acids. Germline-derived CDR1 and CDR2 are LGHNA and YSLEER.

Note on this clone: Possible read error: a much larger clone is one base away. This same CDR3 is encoded by further DNA sequences in the sample. The chain links TRBV9 to TRBJ2-3; D is ambiguous. CDR1 and CDR2 from the germline V gene are SGDLS and YYNGEE. V dropped 5 bases and J dropped 1 base, with 2 bases sitting between them. The CDR3 is 11 residues long. CDR3 sequence (DNA): TGTGCCAGCAGGGGCACAGATACGCAGTATTTT. Residues: CASRGTDTQYF.

This clone turned up a few times. The V and J genes are TRBV18 and TRBJ2-3; D perhaps matches TRBD1 (5 bases). The V and J ends lost 3 bases and 11 bases respectively, with 18 bases between them. Germline-derived CDR1 and CDR2 are KGHSH and LQKENI. The length of the CDR3 is 14 residues. CDR3 in DNA: TGTGCCAGCTCACCGGAGCGCGGATCAGGGTTGCAGTATTTT. Its protein product is CASSPERGSGLQYF.

This clone came up a few times. The V and J genes are TRBV14 and TRBJ2-1; weak D call: TRBD2 (6 bases). The CDR3 runs 15 residues. CDR1 and CDR2 (germline): SGHDN, FVKESK. V was clipped by 4 bases and J by 3 bases, with 13 bases between them. The CDR3 DNA sequence: TGTGCCAGCAGCCCCACGGGACTTAACTACAATGAGCAGTTCTTC. It yields the protein CASSPTGLNYNEQFF.